This TCR beta chain was retrieved from a study of metastatic and nonmetastatic thyroid tumors. Study background: Malignant and benign thyroid patients had repertoires compared in peripheral blood and tumor or nodule tissue. Findings of the study overall: When malignant thyroid tumors were compared with benign nodules, TCR beta diversity was reportedly significantly higher in the malignant tumors. This held in both blood and tumor samples.

Every patient was untreated before thyroid surgery. This clone has a count of ten or more. The target antigen is unknown. MiXCR was used by TCRdb to re-call the PCR reads. The sample carries some 28,000 clones, 20% recorded once. Germline CDR1 reads SQVTM; CDR2 reads ANQGSEA. The CDR3 contains 14 residues. Between the trimmed V and J ends, which lost 7 bases and 5 bases, there was a span of 17 bases. The receptor's source is a female donor with papillary thyroid cancer or a benign thyroid nodule (not recorded which). Some clones in this sample may be carry-over from other donors' samples. The V call is TRBV29-1, the J call TRBJ1-4, with D possibly being TRBD1 (6 bases). The sequenced material came from blood. The DNA for the CDR3 is TGCAGCGCCCTTTACGGGACACGGAATGAAAAACTGTTTTTT. It translates to CSALYGTRNEKLFF.